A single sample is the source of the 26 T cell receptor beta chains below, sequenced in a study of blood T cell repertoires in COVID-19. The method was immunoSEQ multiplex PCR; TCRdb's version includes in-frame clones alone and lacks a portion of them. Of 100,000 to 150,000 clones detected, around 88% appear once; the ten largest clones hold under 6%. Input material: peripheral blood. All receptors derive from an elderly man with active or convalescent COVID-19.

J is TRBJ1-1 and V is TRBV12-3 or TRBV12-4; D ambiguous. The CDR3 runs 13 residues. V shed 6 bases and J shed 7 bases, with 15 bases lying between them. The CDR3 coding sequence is TGTGCCAGCAGCCTGAGCCAGGCCGATGAAGCTTTCTTT. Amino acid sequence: CASSLSQADEAFF.

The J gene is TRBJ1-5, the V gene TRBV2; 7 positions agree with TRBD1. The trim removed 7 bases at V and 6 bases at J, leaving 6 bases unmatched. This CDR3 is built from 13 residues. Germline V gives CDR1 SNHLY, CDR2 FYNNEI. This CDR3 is CASIEGAGQPQHF. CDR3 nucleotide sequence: TGTGCCAGCATCGAGGGGGCGGGTCAGCCCCAGCATTTT.

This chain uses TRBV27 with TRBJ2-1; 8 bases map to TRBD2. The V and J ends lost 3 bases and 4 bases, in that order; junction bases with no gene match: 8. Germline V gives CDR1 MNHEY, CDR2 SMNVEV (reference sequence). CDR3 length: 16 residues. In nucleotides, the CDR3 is TGTGCCAGCAGTTTCTTCTTACGGGGGGGTTACAATGAGCAGTTCTTC. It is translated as CASSFFLRGGYNEQFF.

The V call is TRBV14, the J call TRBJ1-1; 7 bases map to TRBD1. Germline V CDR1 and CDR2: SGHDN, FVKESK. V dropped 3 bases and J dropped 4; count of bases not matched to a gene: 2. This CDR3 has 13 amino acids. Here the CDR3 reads CASSQGQTTEAFF. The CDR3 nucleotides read TGTGCCAGCAGCCAGGGACAGACCACTGAAGCTTTCTTT.

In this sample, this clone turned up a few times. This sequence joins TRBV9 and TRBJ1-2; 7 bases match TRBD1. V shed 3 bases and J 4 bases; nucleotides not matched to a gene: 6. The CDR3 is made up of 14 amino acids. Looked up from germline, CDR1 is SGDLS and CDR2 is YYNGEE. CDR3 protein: CASSDRQGIYGYTF. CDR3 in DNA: TGTGCCAGCAGCGATAGACAGGGCATCTATGGCTACACCTTC.

DNA for the CDR3: TGTGCCGTAAGAGAGCGGGGCCTGAACACTGAAGCTTTCTTT. Its protein product is CAVRERGLNTEAFF. The V and J genes are TRBV7-9 and TRBJ1-1; D perhaps matches TRBD1 (5 bases). Germline CDR1 and CDR2: SEHNR and FQNEAQ (reference sequence). Deletions cut 11 bases from V and 0 bases from J, with 16 bases between. The CDR3 is made up of 14 amino acids.

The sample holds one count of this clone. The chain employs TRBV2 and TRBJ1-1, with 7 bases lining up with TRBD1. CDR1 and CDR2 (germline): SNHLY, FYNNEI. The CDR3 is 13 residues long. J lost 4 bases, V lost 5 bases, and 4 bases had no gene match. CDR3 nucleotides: TGTGCCAGCAGTCCGACAGGGAGCACTGAAGCTTTCTTT. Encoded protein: CASSPTGSTEAFF.

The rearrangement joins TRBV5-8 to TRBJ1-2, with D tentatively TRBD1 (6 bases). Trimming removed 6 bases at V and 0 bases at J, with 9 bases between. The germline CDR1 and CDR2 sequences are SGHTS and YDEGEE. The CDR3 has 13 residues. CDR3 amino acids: CASIGQTNYGYTF. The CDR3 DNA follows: TGTGCCAGCATAGGACAGACTAACTATGGCTACACCTTC.

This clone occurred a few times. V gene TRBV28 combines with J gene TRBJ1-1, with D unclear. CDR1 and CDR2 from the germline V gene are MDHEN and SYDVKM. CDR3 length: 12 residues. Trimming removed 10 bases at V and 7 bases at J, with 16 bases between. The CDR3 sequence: CAMSLAGGEAFF. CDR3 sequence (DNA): TGTGCCATGTCCTTGGCGGGAGGTGAAGCTTTCTTT.

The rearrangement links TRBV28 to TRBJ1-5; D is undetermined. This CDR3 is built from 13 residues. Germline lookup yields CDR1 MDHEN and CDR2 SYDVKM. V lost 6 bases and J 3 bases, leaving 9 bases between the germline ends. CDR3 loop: CASSPWANQPQHF. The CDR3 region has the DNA TGTGCCAGCAGCCCGTGGGCCAATCAGCCCCAGCATTTT. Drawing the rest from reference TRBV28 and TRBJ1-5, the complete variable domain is DVKVTQSSRYLVKRTGEKVFLECVQDMDHENMFWYRQDPGLGLRLIYFSYDVKMKEKGDIPEGYSVSREKKERFSLILESASTNQTSMYLCASSPWANQPQHFGDGTRLSIL.

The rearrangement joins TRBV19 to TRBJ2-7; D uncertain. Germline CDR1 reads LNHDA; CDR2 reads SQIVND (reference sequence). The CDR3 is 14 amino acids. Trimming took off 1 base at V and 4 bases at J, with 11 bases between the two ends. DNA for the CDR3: TGTGCCAGTAGTATAGCACAGAGAAGTTACGAGCAGTACTTC. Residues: CASSIAQRSYEQYF.

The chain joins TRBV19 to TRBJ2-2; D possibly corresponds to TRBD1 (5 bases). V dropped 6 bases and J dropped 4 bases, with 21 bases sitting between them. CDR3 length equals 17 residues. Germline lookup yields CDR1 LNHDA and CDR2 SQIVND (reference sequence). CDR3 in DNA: TGTGCCAGTAGGAACGGTGGGGCCCGTGCTACCACCGGGGAGCTGTTTTTT. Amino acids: CASRNGGARATTGELFF.

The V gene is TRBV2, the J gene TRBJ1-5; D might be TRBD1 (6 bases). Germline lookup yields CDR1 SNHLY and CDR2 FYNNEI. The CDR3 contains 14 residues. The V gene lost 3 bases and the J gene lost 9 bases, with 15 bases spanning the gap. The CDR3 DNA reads TGTGCCAGCAGTGAGTACAGGGATGTAATGCCCCAGCATTTT. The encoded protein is CASSEYRDVMPQHF.

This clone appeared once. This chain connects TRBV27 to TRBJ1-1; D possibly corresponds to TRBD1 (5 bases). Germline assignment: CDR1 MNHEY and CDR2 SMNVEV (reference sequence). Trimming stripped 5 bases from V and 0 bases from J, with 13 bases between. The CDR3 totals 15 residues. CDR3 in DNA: TGTGCCAGCAGTCCCTCAGGGCTCATGAACACTGAAGCTTTCTTT. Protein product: CASSPSGLMNTEAFF.

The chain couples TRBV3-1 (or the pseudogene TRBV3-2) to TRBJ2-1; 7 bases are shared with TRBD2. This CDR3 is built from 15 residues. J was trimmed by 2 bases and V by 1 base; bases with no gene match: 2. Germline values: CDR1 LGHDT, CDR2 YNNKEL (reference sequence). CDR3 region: CASSQGGRAYNEQFF. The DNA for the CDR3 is TGTGCCAGCAGCCAAGGAGGGAGGGCCTACAATGAGCAGTTCTTC.

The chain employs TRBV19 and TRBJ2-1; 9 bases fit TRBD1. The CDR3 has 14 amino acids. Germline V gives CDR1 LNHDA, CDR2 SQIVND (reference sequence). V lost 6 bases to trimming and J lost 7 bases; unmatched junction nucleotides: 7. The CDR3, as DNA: TGTGCCAGTAGGGAGGACAGGGGTCGGAATGAGCAGTTCTTC. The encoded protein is CASREDRGRNEQFF.

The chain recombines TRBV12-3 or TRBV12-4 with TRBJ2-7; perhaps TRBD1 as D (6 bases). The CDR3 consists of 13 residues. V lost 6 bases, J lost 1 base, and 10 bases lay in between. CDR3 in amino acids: CASRRDTSYEQYF. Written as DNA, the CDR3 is TGTGCCAGCAGACGGGACACTTCCTACGAGCAGTACTTC.

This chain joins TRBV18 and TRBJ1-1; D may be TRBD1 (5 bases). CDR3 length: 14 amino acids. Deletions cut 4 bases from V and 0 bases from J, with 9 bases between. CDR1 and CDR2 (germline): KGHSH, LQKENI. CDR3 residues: CASSLTAVNTEAFF. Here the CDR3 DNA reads TGTGCCAGCTCACTGACAGCAGTGAACACTGAAGCTTTCTTT.

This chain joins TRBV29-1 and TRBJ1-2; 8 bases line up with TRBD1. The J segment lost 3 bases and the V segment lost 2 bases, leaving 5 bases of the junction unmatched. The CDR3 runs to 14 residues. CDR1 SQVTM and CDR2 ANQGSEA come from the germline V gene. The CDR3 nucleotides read TGCAGCGTTGAACCGGACAGGGAGTACTATGGCTACACCTTC. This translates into CSVEPDREYYGYTF.

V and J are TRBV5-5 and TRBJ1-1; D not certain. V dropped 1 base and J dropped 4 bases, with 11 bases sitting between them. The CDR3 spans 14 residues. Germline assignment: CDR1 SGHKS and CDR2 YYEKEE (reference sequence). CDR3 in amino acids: CASSLTAGSTEAFF. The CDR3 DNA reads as TGTGCCAGCAGCTTGACGGCAGGTAGCACTGAAGCTTTCTTT. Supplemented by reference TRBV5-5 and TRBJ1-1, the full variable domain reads DAGVTQSPTHLIKTRGQQVTLRCSPISGHKSVSWYQQVLGQGPQFIFQYYEKEERGRGNFPDRFSARQFPNYSSELNVNALLLGDSALYLCASSLTAGSTEAFFGQGTRLTVV.

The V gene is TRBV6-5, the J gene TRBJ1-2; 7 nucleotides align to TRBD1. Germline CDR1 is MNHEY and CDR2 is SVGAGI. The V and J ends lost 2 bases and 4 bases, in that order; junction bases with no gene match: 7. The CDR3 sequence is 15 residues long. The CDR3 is CASSYVGTESYGYTF. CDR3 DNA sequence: TGTGCCAGCAGTTACGTCGGGACAGAAAGCTATGGCTACACCTTC.

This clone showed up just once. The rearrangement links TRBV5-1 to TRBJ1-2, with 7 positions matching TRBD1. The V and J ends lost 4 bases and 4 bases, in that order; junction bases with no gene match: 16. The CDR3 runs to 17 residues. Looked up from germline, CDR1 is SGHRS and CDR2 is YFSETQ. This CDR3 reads CASSLGLQGVKGYGYTF. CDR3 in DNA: TGCGCCAGCAGCCTAGGACTCCAGGGGGTCAAAGGCTATGGCTACACCTTC.

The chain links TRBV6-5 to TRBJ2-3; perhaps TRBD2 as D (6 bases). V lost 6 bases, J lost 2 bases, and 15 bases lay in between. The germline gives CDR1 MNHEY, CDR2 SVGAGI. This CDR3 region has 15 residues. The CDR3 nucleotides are TGTGCCAGCAGCTCCGGGACTGGAGACACAGATACGCAGTATTTT. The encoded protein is CASSSGTGDTDTQYF.

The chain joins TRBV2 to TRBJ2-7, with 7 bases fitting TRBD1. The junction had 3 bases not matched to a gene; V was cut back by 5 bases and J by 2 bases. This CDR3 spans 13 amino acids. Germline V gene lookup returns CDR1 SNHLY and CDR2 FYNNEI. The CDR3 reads CASSIDRAYEQYF. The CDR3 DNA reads TGTGCCAGCAGTATAGACAGGGCCTACGAGCAGTACTTC.

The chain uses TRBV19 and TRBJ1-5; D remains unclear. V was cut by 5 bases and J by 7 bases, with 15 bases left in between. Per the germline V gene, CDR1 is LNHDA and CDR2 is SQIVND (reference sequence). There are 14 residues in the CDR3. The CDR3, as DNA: TGTGCCAGTAGTGCGGAGTGGCGGTTGCAGCCCCAGCATTTT. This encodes CASSAEWRLQPQHF.

Here the CDR3 reads CAISAGGPSEQYF. As DNA, the CDR3 is TGTGCCATCAGTGCGGGGGGGCCCTCCGAACAGTACTTC. This chain connects TRBV10-3 to TRBJ2-7; TRBD2 matches at 8 bases. CDR3 length: 13 amino acids. Germline CDR1 is ENHRY and CDR2 is SYGVKD. Losses at the gene ends were 4 bases for V and 10 bases for J; bases not matched to a gene: 9.